A selection of T cell receptor beta chains follows, all from one sample in a study of CD8 T cells in ankylosing spondylitis. MiXCR, applied by TCRdb to the 5' RACE reads, yields one record per CDR3 protein. The data hold about 160,000 distinct CDR3 sequences, with about 17% observed a single time. Sequencing was performed on blood, either unsorted or a sorted T cell fraction (not recorded which). The receptors come from a male donor with ankylosing spondylitis or in good health (not recorded which). Each CDR3 is given with its conserved first and last residue. A D gene is named only where the DNA matches it firmly. Size tells how often a clone was seen (once, few, many) or the class of an expanded clone, and some rows leave it out.

CDR3: CSVETGDGYTF
DNA: TGCAGCGTGGAGACAGGGGATGGCTACACCTTC
J: TRBJ1-2
D: TRBD1
size: many
V: TRBV29-1

CDR3: CASSLGAFGTGANEQFF
DNA: TGTGCCAGCAGCTTAGGGGCGTTTGGGACAGGGGCGAATGAGCAGTTCTTC
J: TRBJ2-1
D: TRBD1
size: once
V: TRBV7-9

CDR3: CASSLEFRSSYEQYF
DNA: TGCGCCAGCAGCTTGGAATTTCGAAGCTCCTACGAGCAGTACTTC
J: TRBJ2-7
D: NA
size: many
V: TRBV5-1

CDR3: CASSQQPKETQYF
DNA: TGTGCCAGCAGCCAACAGCCGAAAGAGACCCAGTACTTC
J: TRBJ2-5
D: NA
size: few
V: TRBV5-5

CDR3: CASSSASSGPLNTEAFF
DNA: TGTGCCAGCAGTTCCGCCTCTTCCGGGCCGCTGAACACTGAAGCTTTCTTT
J: TRBJ1-1
D: NA
size: NA
V: TRBV6-2/TRBV6-3

CDR3: CAWAGESNQPQHF
DNA: TGTGCCTGGGCGGGGGAGAGCAATCAGCCCCAGCATTTT
J: TRBJ1-5
D: NA
size: few
V: TRBV30

CDR3: CASSFNYGSQETQYF
DNA: TGCGCCAGCAGCTTCAACTATGGTTCTCAAGAGACCCAGTACTTC
J: TRBJ2-5
D: NA
size: many
V: TRBV5-1

CDR3: CASSYPAGPKSYEQYF
DNA: TGTGCCAGCAGCTACCCCGCAGGGCCAAAATCCTACGAGCAGTACTTC
J: TRBJ2-7
D: NA
size: few
V: TRBV28

CDR3: CASSPELAGSYNEQFF
DNA: TGTGCCAGCTCACCGGAACTAGCGGGATCCTACAATGAGCAGTTCTTC
J: TRBJ2-1
D: TRBD2
size: few
V: TRBV18

CDR3: CASSLGTGGSGQPQHF
DNA: TGTGCCAGCAGCTTGGGGACAGGGGGTTCTGGGCAGCCCCAGCATTTT
J: TRBJ1-5
D: TRBD1
size: once
V: TRBV5-6

CDR3: CASSLGGTGLYNEQFF
DNA: TGCGCCAGCAGCTTGGGCGGGACAGGGCTATACAATGAGCAGTTCTTC
J: TRBJ2-1
D: TRBD1
size: many
V: TRBV5-1

CDR3: CASSVDAILNYGYTF
DNA: TGTGCCAGCAGCGTAGACGCCATCCTTAACTATGGCTACACCTTC
J: TRBJ1-2
D: NA
size: few
V: TRBV9

CDR3: CASNGDLTNTGELFF
DNA: TGTGCCAGCAACGGGGACTTGACGAACACCGGGGAGCTGTTTTTT
J: TRBJ2-2
D: NA
size: NA
V: TRBV27

CDR3: CSVAGTTDTQYF
DNA: TGCAGCGTTGCTGGTACCACAGATACGCAGTATTTT
J: TRBJ2-3
D: NA
size: NA
V: TRBV29-1

CDR3: CASSLGQIYSNQPQHF
DNA: TGTGCCAGCAGTTTAGGACAGATATATAGCAATCAGCCCCAGCATTTT
J: TRBJ1-5
D: NA
size: many
V: TRBV12-3/TRBV12-4

CDR3: CASSTGTGNTIYF
DNA: TGCGCCAGCAGCACCGGAACTGGAAACACCATATATTTT
J: TRBJ1-3
D: NA
size: many
V: TRBV5-1

CDR3: CASTSSDSPFGEQYF
DNA: TGTGCCAGCACCTCTAGTGACTCACCTTTTGGCGAGCAGTACTTC
J: TRBJ2-7
D: NA
size: NA
V: TRBV13

CDR3: CASSLDGTGRTEAFF
DNA: TGCGCCAGCAGCTTGGATGGGACAGGGAGAACTGAAGCTTTCTTT
J: TRBJ1-1
D: TRBD1
size: few
V: TRBV5-1

CDR3: CASSEDDGDEQFF
DNA: TGTGCCAGCAGTGAAGACGATGGCGATGAGCAGTTCTTC
J: TRBJ2-1
D: NA
size: NA
V: TRBV25-1

CDR3: CASSQDHTSGSYNEQFF
DNA: TGTGCCAGCAGCCAAGATCATACTAGCGGATCCTACAATGAGCAGTTCTTC
J: TRBJ2-1
D: TRBD2
size: NA
V: TRBV3-1

CDR3: CSVEAVQRQETQYF
DNA: TGCAGCGTTGAAGCGGTTCAGAGGCAAGAGACCCAGTACTTC
J: TRBJ2-5
D: NA
size: NA
V: TRBV29-1

CDR3: CSATPGQGNYGYTF
DNA: TGCAGTGCTACCCCGGGACAGGGGAACTATGGCTACACCTTC
J: TRBJ1-2
D: TRBD1
size: few
V: TRBV20-1

CDR3: CSASGHRYPVQGYTF
DNA: TGCAGCGCCTCGGGACACCGATACCCCGTTCAGGGCTACACCTTC
J: TRBJ1-2
D: NA
size: many
V: TRBV29-1

CDR3: CSARAEYEQYF
DNA: TGCAGTGCTAGGGCAGAGTACGAGCAGTACTTC
J: TRBJ2-7
D: NA
size: many
V: TRBV20-1

CDR3: CASSFLGLGNQPQHF
DNA: TGTGCCAGCAGTTTTTTAGGGTTAGGAAATCAGCCCCAGCATTTT
J: TRBJ1-5
D: NA
size: NA
V: TRBV12-3/TRBV12-4

CDR3: CASSLVTGGDYGYTF
DNA: TGTGCCAGCAGCTTAGTTACAGGGGGGGACTATGGCTACACCTTC
J: TRBJ1-2
D: TRBD1
size: many
V: TRBV7-6

CDR3: CASNAPRTTNYGYTF
DNA: TGTGCCAGCAACGCCCCCCGCACTACTAACTATGGCTACACCTTC
J: TRBJ1-2
D: NA
size: few
V: TRBV2

CDR3: CASIRGPTDTQYF
DNA: TGTGCCAGCATTCGAGGCCCCACAGATACGCAGTATTTT
J: TRBJ2-3
D: NA
size: many
V: TRBV12-3/TRBV12-4

CDR3: CASSEDRASGNNEQFF
DNA: TGTGCCAGCAGTGAAGATCGAGCTAGCGGAAACAATGAGCAGTTCTTC
J: TRBJ2-1
D: TRBD2
size: many
V: TRBV25-1

CDR3: CASSFPRGRDENIQYF
DNA: TGCGCCAGCAGCTTTCCGAGGGGGAGAGACGAAAACATTCAGTACTTC
J: TRBJ2-4
D: NA
size: many
V: TRBV5-1

CDR3: CASSHREGYTF
DNA: TGTGCCAGCAGCCATAGGGAAGGCTACACCTTC
J: TRBJ1-2
D: NA
size: NA
V: TRBV3-1

CDR3: CASSGSAGPYEQYF
DNA: TGTGCCAGTAGTGGCTCGGCAGGACCCTACGAGCAGTACTTC
J: TRBJ2-7
D: NA
size: few
V: TRBV19